The clone carrying this TCR beta chain has a single count. A much larger clone is a single base away; this may be a read error. The library came from three nested PCR rounds adapted from ARM-PCR protocols. TCRdb used MiXCR to reprocess the multiplex PCR reads, holding one entry per CDR3 protein. The table includes about 68,000 distinct CDR3 sequences, about 60% detected once. This sample is part of a study of tumor and adjacent non-tumor tissue in lung cancer. For the study at large: Histology: about twelve adenocarcinoma, a couple of squamous cell carcinoma, 1 small cell lung cancer. The patients, around 10 men and a handful of women, were roughly 30 to 80 with stage I to III disease.

RNA was extracted from bulk tissue without any cell sorting. Donors were chemotherapy-naive, newly diagnosed lung cancer surgical patients in China, August–November 2014. CDR1 and CDR2 from the germline V gene are SEHNR and FQNEAQ (reference sequence). The CDR3 runs to 16 residues. Sequencing was carried out using lung tumor tissue. V is TRBV7-9 and J is TRBJ2-2, with TRBD1 as a possible D gene (5 bases). This receptor was identified in a man aged 50 or older with non-small cell lung cancer. CDR3 in amino acids: CAGSFFRTWETGELFF. DNA of the CDR3: TGTGCCGGCAGCTTCTTCAGGACATGGGAAACCGGGGAGCTGTTTTTT.